The rows below give T cell receptor beta chains drawn from one sample of a study of T cell responses to AZD1222 COVID-19 vaccine. Some clones are missing from TCRdb's copy, which holds only in-frame ones; the method was immunoSEQ multiplex PCR. Of more than 150,000 clones listed, about nine tenths are singletons. The specimen comprised peripheral blood, sampled on day 0 of AZD1222 vaccination. Every receptor here comes from an adult in good health. The CDR3 runs from the conserved cysteine through the conserved F or W. A D gene is named only where the DNA matches it firmly. Only part of the rows carry a size: once, few, many, or a class if the clone is expanded.

size	V	D	J	CDR3	DNA
NA	TRBV28	TRBD1	TRBJ1-1	CASSRRPTGPTEAFF	TGTGCCAGCAGTAGACGCCCGACAGGGCCCACTGAAGCTTTCTTT
few	TRBV6-4	TRBD2	TRBJ2-3	CASSEKETSDTDTQYF	TGTGCCAGCAGTGAGAAGGAGACTAGCGACACAGATACGCAGTATTTT
NA	TRBV20-1	NA	TRBJ1-5	CSASTGGGYQPQHF	TGCAGTGCTAGTACTGGCGGAGGATATCAGCCCCAGCATTTT
NA	TRBV5-1	TRBD1	TRBJ2-1	CASSLQLFQGAIYNEQFF	TGCGCCAGCAGCTTACAACTTTTTCAGGGGGCAATCTACAATGAGCAGTTCTTC
NA	TRBV19	TRBD2	TRBJ2-2	CASSGSGRPGELFF	TGTGCCAGTAGTGGTAGCGGGAGGCCGGGGGAGCTGTTTTTT
NA	TRBV12-3/TRBV12-4	TRBD1	TRBJ1-2	CASSPDRGSGYTF	TGTGCCAGCAGCCCCGACAGGGGTAGTGGCTACACCTTC
NA	TRBV25-1	NA	TRBJ1-5	CASSIPGDWGNQPQHF	TGTGCCAGCAGTATCCCGGGGGATTGGGGCAATCAGCCCCAGCATTTT
NA	TRBV24-1	NA	TRBJ2-3	CATSEPASTDTQYF	TGTGCCACCAGTGAGCCAGCGAGCACAGATACGCAGTATTTT
once	TRBV19	TRBD1	TRBJ1-2	CASTAGTGRLYGYTF	TGTGCCAGTACCGCCGGGACAGGGCGACTCTATGGCTACACCTTC
NA	TRBV5-6	TRBD1	TRBJ1-1	CASSRGQGRTEAFF	TGTGCCAGCAGCCGGGGACAGGGGCGGACTGAAGCTTTCTTT
NA	TRBV5-6	TRBD2	TRBJ2-7	CASSFRLADDYEQYF	TGTGCCAGCAGCTTTCGACTAGCGGATGACTACGAGCAGTACTTC
once	TRBV2	TRBD1	TRBJ2-7	CASSGGQGSIVGYEQYF	TGTGCCAGCAGTGGGGGACAGGGGAGCATAGTTGGTTACGAGCAGTACTTC
NA	TRBV5-1	NA	TRBJ1-1	CASSLGGRKPNTEAFF	TGCGCCAGCAGCTTGGGCGGTCGAAAACCAAACACTGAAGCTTTCTTT
NA	TRBV2	TRBD1	TRBJ1-2	CASSASGTGGYGYTF	TGTGCCAGCAGCGCCTCCGGGACAGGGGGCTATGGCTACACCTTC
NA	TRBV28	NA	TRBJ1-1	CASSAGRTAVTEAFF	TGTGCCAGCAGTGCAGGAAGGACGGCCGTCACTGAAGCTTTCTTT
once	TRBV28	NA	TRBJ2-2	CASSLPRTAVGELFF	TGTGCCAGCAGTTTACCCAGAACGGCGGTCGGGGAGCTGTTTTTT
few	TRBV25-1	TRBD1	TRBJ2-7	CATGTGSYEQYF	TGTGCCACCGGGACAGGCTCCTACGAGCAGTACTTC
NA	TRBV6-5	NA	TRBJ1-2	CASSYSSTGPYGYTF	TGTGCCAGCAGTTACTCGAGTACAGGACCCTATGGCTACACCTTC
NA	TRBV28	NA	TRBJ2-1	CASSVDSLGRNEQFF	TGTGCCAGCAGCGTGGACAGTTTAGGGCGGAATGAGCAGTTCTTC
once	TRBV19	TRBD1	TRBJ1-2	CASSTSLTGYGYTF	TGTGCCAGTAGTACTTCCCTGACAGGGTATGGCTACACCTTC
NA	TRBV25-1	NA	TRBJ1-1	CASTPGLENTEAFF	TGTGCCAGCACACCGGGACTAGAGAACACTGAAGCTTTCTTT
NA	TRBV6-2/TRBV6-3	TRBD1	TRBJ1-4	CASSSGTGHEKLFF	TGTGCCAGCAGCTCCGGGACAGGGCATGAAAAACTGTTTTTT
NA	TRBV12-3/TRBV12-4	NA	TRBJ1-2	CASSLDGFYGYTF	TGTGCCAGCAGCCTCGACGGATTCTATGGCTACACCTTC
NA	TRBV4-3	TRBD2	TRBJ2-1	CASSRRSGRANEQFF	TGCGCCAGCAGCCGTCGAAGCGGGAGGGCCAATGAGCAGTTCTTC
once	TRBV15	NA	TRBJ2-4	CATSRDLAALAKNIQYF	TGTGCCACCAGCAGAGATCTGGCCGCGTTAGCCAAAAACATTCAGTACTTC
NA	TRBV2	NA	TRBJ1-3	CASSAGNTIYF	TGTGCCAGCAGTGCCGGAAACACCATATATTTT
NA	TRBV4-3	NA	TRBJ2-1	CASSQERGDYNEQFF	TGCGCCAGCAGCCAAGAGAGAGGAGATTACAATGAGCAGTTCTTC
NA	TRBV9	NA	TRBJ2-7	CASSPAGASVDEQYF	TGTGCCAGCAGCCCCGCAGGGGCCTCCGTCGACGAGCAGTACTTC
NA	TRBV29-1	NA	TRBJ2-5	CSVGYGVGETQYF	TGCAGCGTTGGGTATGGGGTCGGGGAGACCCAGTACTTC
NA	TRBV4-3	TRBD2	TRBJ2-1	CASSQVGLAGGYNEQFF	TGCGCCAGCAGCCAAGTCGGACTAGCGGGAGGGTACAATGAGCAGTTCTTC
NA	TRBV28	NA	TRBJ1-2	CASSLSIDMPDNYGYTF	TGTGCCAGCAGTTTATCAATAGACATGCCCGATAACTATGGCTACACCTTC
NA	TRBV24-1	NA	TRBJ1-4	CATGQGGSNEKLFF	TGTGCCACCGGCCAAGGGGGTTCTAATGAAAAACTGTTTTTT
NA	TRBV28	NA	TRBJ2-1	CATQDGTEFVNEQFF	TGTGCCACCCAAGACGGGACGGAGTTTGTTAATGAGCAGTTCTTC
NA	TRBV20-1	TRBD1	TRBJ1-5	CSASNPGQGASSNQPQHF	TGCAGTGCTAGTAATCCGGGACAGGGGGCTTCTAGCAATCAGCCCCAGCATTTT
NA	TRBV18	NA	TRBJ1-2	CASSPTPMDSSYGYTF	TGTGCCAGCTCACCCACACCCATGGACAGTTCATATGGCTACACCTTC
NA	TRBV28	TRBD1	TRBJ2-1	CASSISGTGSNEQFF	TGTGCCAGCAGTATATCCGGGACAGGGAGCAATGAGCAGTTCTTC
NA	TRBV27	NA	TRBJ2-2	CASRYWGANTGELFF	TGTGCCAGCAGGTATTGGGGGGCGAACACCGGGGAGCTGTTTTTT
NA	TRBV7-2	NA	TRBJ1-3	CASSKQDSGNTIYF	TGTGCCAGCAGCAAGCAGGACTCTGGAAACACCATATATTTT
NA	TRBV2	NA	TRBJ2-1	CASSEALFGGEQFF	TGTGCCAGCAGTGAAGCGCTTTTTGGGGGTGAGCAGTTCTTC
NA	TRBV19	NA	TRBJ1-5	CASNGGLSNQPQHF	TGTGCCAGTAACGGGGGTCTGAGCAATCAGCCCCAGCATTTT
NA	TRBV24-1	TRBD2	TRBJ2-1	CATSDSGSGSSAEQFF	TGTGCCACCAGTGATTCGGGTAGCGGGAGTTCTGCTGAGCAGTTCTTC
NA	TRBV19	NA	TRBJ1-6	CASSFTGDNSPLHF	TGTGCCAGTTCCTTTACCGGGGATAATTCACCCCTCCACTTT
NA	TRBV4-3	NA	TRBJ2-3	CASSQTTSTDTQYF	TGCGCCAGCAGCCAAACTACTAGCACAGATACGCAGTATTTT
NA	TRBV4-1	TRBD1	TRBJ1-4	CASSSGTANEKLFF	TGCGCCAGCAGTTCCGGGACAGCTAATGAAAAACTGTTTTTT
NA	TRBV27	TRBD2	TRBJ2-1	CASSWGLAEPNEQFF	TGTGCCAGCAGTTGGGGACTAGCGGAACCCAATGAGCAGTTCTTC
NA	TRBV18	NA	TRBJ2-2	CASSPSGENTGELFF	TGTGCCAGCTCACCAAGTGGGGAAAACACCGGGGAGCTGTTTTTT
NA	TRBV24-1	NA	TRBJ1-5	CAVGGGNQPQHF	TGTGCCGTCGGGGGAGGCAATCAGCCCCAGCATTTT
NA	TRBV5-8	TRBD1	TRBJ2-1	CASSPGTGVMGEQFF	TGTGCCAGCAGTCCCGGGACAGGGGTAATGGGTGAGCAGTTCTTC
NA	TRBV9	TRBD1	TRBJ1-2	CASSVSDRDGNYGYTF	TGTGCCAGCAGCGTAAGCGACAGGGATGGGAACTATGGCTACACCTTC
NA	TRBV5-1	NA	TRBJ2-7	CASSIQGFEQYF	TGCGCCAGCAGCATACAGGGTTTCGAGCAGTACTTC
NA	TRBV29-1	NA	TRBJ1-2	CSVGLGWGYTF	TGCAGCGTTGGATTAGGATGGGGCTACACCTTC
NA	TRBV5-1	NA	TRBJ2-1	CASSPARWGSSYNEQFF	TGCGCCAGCAGCCCGGCCCGGTGGGGGAGCTCCTACAATGAGCAGTTCTTC
NA	TRBV7-2	TRBD1	TRBJ1-2	CASSLDGTAFYGYTF	TGTGCCAGCAGCTTAGACGGGACAGCCTTCTATGGCTACACCTTC
NA	TRBV4-2	TRBD1	TRBJ1-6	CASSGKSQGVEPLHF	TGTGCCAGCAGCGGGAAGTCGCAGGGGGTAGAACCCCTCCACTTT
NA	TRBV28	NA	TRBJ2-1	CASTDGLSSYNEQFF	TGTGCCAGCACGGACGGTTTGAGCTCCTACAATGAGCAGTTCTTC